This T cell receptor beta chain was obtained from a study of lymphopenia after photon versus proton radiotherapy. Regarding the study as a whole: Under photons, naive T cells and diversity fell while effector/memory populations rose. Only patients who died were analyzed for survival; proton advantage is unproven. After lymphocyte nadir, photon-treated repertoires showed oligoclonal expansion, especially CD8+ Temra.

The sample holds one count of this clone. The antigen remains unidentified. CDR1 is KGHSH, CDR2 LQKENI, per germline. The V end lost 2 bases, the J end lost 2 bases, and 6 bases lay between the germline ends. The CDR3 consists of 14 residues. Produced via immunoSEQ multiplex PCR; TCRdb's table is partial and in-frame only. This sample has 30,000 to 35,000 clones, with 89% found just once. This TCR was sampled from a woman in her 70s with pancreatic cancer. Some clones in this sample may be carry-over from other donors' samples. The material was peripheral blood, obtained from a patient treated with proton-based radiotherapy. V is TRBV18 and J is TRBJ2-2; D may correspond to TRBD1 or TRBD2 (5 bases each). The CDR3 here is CASSPGDNTGELFF. The DNA for the CDR3 is TGTGCCAGCTCACCAGGGGACAACACCGGGGAGCTGTTTTTT. The full variable domain, with the rest looked up from reference TRBV18 and TRBJ2-2, is NAGVMQNPRHLVRRRGQEARLRCSPMKGHSHVYWYRQLPEEGLKFMVYLQKENIIDESGMPKERFSAEFPKEGPSILRIQQVVRGDSAAYFCASSPGDNTGELFFGEGSRLTVL.